Below, 8 T cell receptor beta chains from the same sample are listed, as sequenced in a study of control samples from healthy donors and cancer patients. The repertoire was sequenced with immunoSEQ multiplex PCR; TCRdb's copy has only in-frame clones and lacks some. The table lists 93,000 or so clones, about 89% of them singletons. Material for sequencing was PBMCs. The origin of the receptors is a man in his sixties with lung cancer.

This clone was recorded once. The gene calls are TRBV5-1 and TRBJ2-2, with 8 nucleotides matching TRBD1. This CDR3 spans 15 amino acids. The V gene's germline CDR1 is SGHRS and CDR2 YFSETQ. The V segment lost 2 bases and the J segment 5 bases; nucleotides outside the gene matches: 5. CDR3 DNA sequence: TGCGCCAGCAGCTTCAGGGGGCAGGGGACCGGGGAGCTGTTTTTT. The encoded protein is CASSFRGQGTGELFF. Combining the CDR3 with reference TRBV5-1 and TRBJ2-2 gives the whole variable domain KAGVTQTPRYLIKTRGQQVTLSCSPISGHRSVSWYQQTPGQGLQFLFEYFSETQRNKGNFPGRFSGRQFSNSRSEMNVSTLELGDSALYLCASSFRGQGTGELFFGEGSRLTVL.

The V and J genes are TRBV24-1 and TRBJ2-1; 8 bases are a match to TRBD2. CDR3 length: 16 amino acids. With 2 bases clipped from V and 7 bases from J, the junction kept 9 bases outside the gene matches. Germline-derived CDR1 and CDR2 are KGHDR and SFDVKD. The CDR3 nucleotides are TGTGCCACCAGTGATTCCCGCGGGGGGACCTCGAATGAGCAGTTCTTC. Amino acid sequence: CATSDSRGGTSNEQFF.

J is TRBJ1-5 and V is TRBV7-9; 8 bases agree with TRBD1. The germline gives CDR1 SEHNR, CDR2 FQNEAQ (reference sequence). J gave up 1 base and V 5 bases, and 4 bases lay outside the gene matches. The CDR3 totals 15 residues. The CDR3 here is CASSRGQESNQPQHF. In DNA form, the CDR3 reads TGTGCCAGCAGCCGGGGACAGGAGAGCAATCAGCCCCAGCATTTT.

V is TRBV6-5 and J is TRBJ2-3, with 8 bases identical to TRBD1. The V segment lost 6 bases and the J segment 4 bases; nucleotides outside the gene matches: 3. Germline lookup yields CDR1 MNHEY and CDR2 SVGAGI. There are 13 residues in the CDR3. For the CDR3, the DNA is TGTGCCAGCAGATCACAGGGGGCAGATACGCAGTATTTT. It encodes CASRSQGADTQYF.

The CDR3 DNA reads as TGTGCCAGCAGCTTAGGCCCCAATGAAAAACTGTTTTTT. This sequence encodes CASSLGPNEKLFF. The rearrangement links TRBV11-3 to TRBJ1-4; the D is unclear. The CDR3 sequence is 13 residues long. Germline V gene sequence: CDR1 SGHNT, CDR2 YENEEA. Trimming shortened V by 1 base and J by 5 bases, and 5 bases separated the two germline ends.

The chain uses TRBV10-2 and TRBJ2-1; TRBD1 is a possible D gene (6 bases). V was pared by 4 bases and J by 0 bases, with 10 bases between. Germline loops: CDR1 WSHSY, CDR2 SAAADI. This CDR3 contains 15 residues. This CDR3 reads CASSAGQSSYNEQFF. The CDR3 DNA is TGCGCCAGCAGTGCTGGACAGAGCTCCTACAATGAGCAGTTCTTC.

The chain combines TRBV11-3 with TRBJ2-1; D might be TRBD2 (6 bases). Trimming left V 4 bases short and J 7 bases short, with 17 bases between. CDR1 and CDR2 (germline): SGHNT, YENEEA. The CDR3 totals 15 residues. CDR3 nucleotides: TGTGCCAGCAGCTCCCGGGACTCTCCCCCGAATGAGCAGTTCTTC. Translating gives CASSSRDSPPNEQFF. Variable domain in full (rest from reference TRBV11-3 and TRBJ2-1): EAGVVQSPRYKIIEKKQPVAFWCNPISGHNTLYWYLQNLGQGPELLIRYENEEAVDDSQLPKDRFSAERLKGVDSTLKIQPAELGDSAVYLCASSSRDSPPNEQFFGPGTRLTVL.

The chain employs TRBV7-9 and TRBJ1-4; TRBD1 matches at 11 bases. Germline V lookup: CDR1 SEHNR, CDR2 FQNEAQ (reference sequence). Unmatched junction bases numbered 13, after V lost 6 bases and J lost 7 bases. The CDR3 is 17 residues long. CDR3 region: CASSTGQGDVVGEKLFF. The DNA for the CDR3 is TGTGCCAGCAGTACGGGACAGGGGGATGTCGTGGGTGAAAAACTGTTTTTT.